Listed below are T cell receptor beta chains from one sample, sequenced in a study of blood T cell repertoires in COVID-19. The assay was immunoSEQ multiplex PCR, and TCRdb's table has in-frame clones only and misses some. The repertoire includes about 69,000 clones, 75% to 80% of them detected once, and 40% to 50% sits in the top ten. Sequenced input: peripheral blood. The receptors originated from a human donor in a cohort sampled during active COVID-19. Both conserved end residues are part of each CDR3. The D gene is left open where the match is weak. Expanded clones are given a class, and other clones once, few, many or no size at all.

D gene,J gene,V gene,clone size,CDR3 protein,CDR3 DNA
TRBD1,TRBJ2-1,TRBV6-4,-,CASSARQGAYNEQFF,TGTGCCAGCAGTGCCAGACAGGGGGCCTACAATGAGCAGTTCTTC
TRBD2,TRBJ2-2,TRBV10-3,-,CAINRVSGVNTGELFF,TGTGCCATCAACCGGGTTAGCGGGGTGAACACCGGGGAGCTGTTTTTT
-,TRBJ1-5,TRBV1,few,CTSFLEGQPQHF,TGCACCAGCTTTCTTGAGGGTCAGCCCCAGCATTTT
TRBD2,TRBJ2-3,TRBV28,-,CASTRGGANTQYF,TGTGCCAGCACCCGCGGGGGGGCAAATACGCAGTATTTT
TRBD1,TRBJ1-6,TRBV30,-,CAWRVDRGNSPLHF,TGTGCCTGGAGGGTGGACAGGGGGAATTCACCCCTCCACTTT
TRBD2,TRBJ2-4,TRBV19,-,CASSGREAGLAKNIQYF,TGTGCCAGTAGTGGCCGCGAAGCGGGGTTAGCCAAAAACATTCAGTACTTC
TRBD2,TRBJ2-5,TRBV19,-,CASSIGGTGGETQYF,TGTGCCAGTAGTATAGGAGGGACCGGGGGGGAGACCCAGTACTTC
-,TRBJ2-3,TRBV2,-,CASSGIASSTDTQYF,TGTGCCAGCAGTGGAATAGCCTCGAGCACAGATACGCAGTATTTT
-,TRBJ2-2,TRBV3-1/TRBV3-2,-,CASSQGTAYTGELFF,TGTGCCAGCAGCCAAGGGACTGCTTACACCGGGGAGCTGTTTTTT
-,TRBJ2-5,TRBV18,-,CASSMQFQETQYF,TGTGCCAGCTCAATGCAGTTCCAAGAGACCCAGTACTTC
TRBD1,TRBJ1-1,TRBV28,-,CASSPSRDRLPNTEAFF,TGTGCCAGCAGTCCATCCCGGGACAGACTTCCGAACACTGAAGCTTTCTTT
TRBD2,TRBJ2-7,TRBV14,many,CASSPRRASGSNYEQYF,TGTGCCAGCAGCCCTAGACGGGCCAGCGGGAGTAACTACGAGCAGTACTTC
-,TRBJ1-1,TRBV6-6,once,CASSSGSGTEAFF,TGTGCCAGCAGTTCGGGTAGTGGCACTGAAGCTTTCTTT
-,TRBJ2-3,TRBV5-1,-,CASSLANPQTDTQYF,TGCGCCAGCAGCCTGGCCAACCCGCAGACAGATACGCAGTATTTT
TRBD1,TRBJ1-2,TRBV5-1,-,CASSSQGIPDYGYTF,TGCGCCAGCAGCTCACAGGGGATTCCGGACTATGGCTACACCTTC
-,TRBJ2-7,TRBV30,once,CAWSGSAYEQYF,TGTGCCTGGAGCGGGTCCGCCTACGAGCAGTACTTC
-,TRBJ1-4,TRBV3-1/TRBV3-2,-,CASSQQLDGPQGKLFF,TGTGCCAGCAGCCAACAATTGGACGGACCTCAGGGAAAACTGTTTTTT
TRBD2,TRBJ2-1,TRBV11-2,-,CASSLPLAGSSWFF,TGTGCCAGCAGCTTACCGCTAGCGGGGTCGTCTTGGTTCTTC
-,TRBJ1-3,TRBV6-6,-,CASSPVRPSGNTIYF,TGTGCCAGCAGTCCCGTGCGCCCCTCTGGAAACACCATATATTTT
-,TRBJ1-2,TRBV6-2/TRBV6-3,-,CASSYSGEIYGYTF,TGTGCCAGCAGTTACTCGGGAGAAATCTATGGCTACACCTTC
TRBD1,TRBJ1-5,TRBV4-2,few,CASSQDHLGQGAQPQHF,TGTGCCAGCAGCCAAGACCACTTGGGACAGGGGGCTCAGCCCCAGCATTTT
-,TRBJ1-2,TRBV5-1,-,CASSLAGGLEYGYTF,TGCGCCAGCAGCTTGGCCGGGGGGCTCGAGTATGGCTACACCTTC
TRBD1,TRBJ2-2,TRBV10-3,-,CAIRPDRGVTGELFF,TGTGCCATCAGACCCGACAGGGGGGTTACCGGGGAGCTGTTTTTT
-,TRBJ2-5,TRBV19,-,CASPARDFQETQYF,TGTGCCAGTCCTGCCCGGGATTTCCAAGAGACCCAGTACTTC
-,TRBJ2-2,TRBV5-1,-,CASSSLSDTGELFF,TGCGCCAGCAGCTCTTTGTCTGACACCGGGGAGCTGTTTTTT
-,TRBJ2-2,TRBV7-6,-,CASSLAETGELFF,TGTGCCAGCAGCTTAGCAGAGACCGGGGAGCTGTTTTTT
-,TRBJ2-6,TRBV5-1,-,CASSPRQVLGSGANVLTF,TGCGCCAGCAGCCCGAGACAGGTCCTCGGCTCTGGGGCCAACGTCCTGACTTTC
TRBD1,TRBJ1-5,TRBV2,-,CASRNRGPSNQPQHF,TGTGCCAGCAGGAACAGGGGACCCAGCAATCAGCCCCAGCATTTT
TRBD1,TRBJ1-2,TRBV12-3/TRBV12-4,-,CASSGQGDYGYTF,TGTGCCAGCAGTGGACAGGGAGACTATGGCTACACCTTC
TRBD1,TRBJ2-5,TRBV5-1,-,CASTTGAPETQYF,TGCGCCAGCACCACAGGGGCCCCCGAGACCCAGTACTTC
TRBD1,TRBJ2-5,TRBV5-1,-,CASSSTGGIETQYF,TGCGCCAGCAGCTCGACAGGGGGCATAGAGACCCAGTACTTC
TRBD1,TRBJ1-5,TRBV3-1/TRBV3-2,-,CASSQGTGKGRMNQPQHF,TGTGCCAGCAGCCAAGGGACAGGGAAGGGAAGGATGAATCAGCCCCAGCATTTT
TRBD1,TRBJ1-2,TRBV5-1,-,CASSEDRDGYTF,TGCGCCAGCAGCGAGGACAGGGATGGCTACACCTTC
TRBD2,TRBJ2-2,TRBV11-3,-,CASRPSPGLAGVTGELFF,TGTGCCAGCAGACCTAGTCCGGGACTAGCGGGAGTGACCGGGGAGCTGTTTTTT